These 10 T cell receptor beta chains came from one sample sequenced in a study of T cell responses to AZD1222 COVID-19 vaccine. Clones were sequenced by immunoSEQ multiplex PCR, and TCRdb holds only the in-frame ones, with some missing. The table shows 98,000 or so clones, with more than 70% occurring only once. The specimen was peripheral blood, collected on day 0 of MenACWY control vaccination. The source is an adult in good health.

This clone was seen only once. This chain joins TRBV11-2 and TRBJ1-1; maybe TRBD1 (6 bases). Looked up from germline, CDR1 is SGHAT and CDR2 is FQNNGV. This CDR3 spans 15 amino acids. Trimming took 3 bases from V and 1 from J, leaving 12 bases between them. The CDR3 bases are TGTGCCAGCAGCTTTACAGGGTTCGGGAACACTGAAGCTTTCTTT. This sequence encodes CASSFTGFGNTEAFF.

The chain joins TRBV5-1 to TRBJ1-1; a possible D gene is TRBD1 (6 bases). The germline V gene has CDR1 SGHRS and CDR2 YFSETQ. Trimming removed 4 bases at V and 5 bases at J, with 15 bases between. This CDR3 has 14 residues. The CDR3 spells CASSATQGWTEAFF. The CDR3 DNA reads as TGCGCCAGCAGCGCAACCCAGGGGTGGACTGAAGCTTTCTTT. The full variable domain, its missing parts supplied by reference TRBV5-1 and TRBJ1-1, is KAGVTQTPRYLIKTRGQQVTLSCSPISGHRSVSWYQQTPGQGLQFLFEYFSETQRNKGNFPGRFSGRQFSNSRSEMNVSTLELGDSALYLCASSATQGWTEAFFGQGTRLTVV.

The chain carries TRBV18 and TRBJ2-7; 10 nucleotides match TRBD1. The length of the CDR3 is 17 residues. Per the germline V gene, CDR1 is KGHSH and CDR2 is LQKENI. Trimming took 3 bases from V and 1 from J; bases not matched to a gene: 9. CDR3 nucleotides: TGTGCCAGCTCACCGAGCCGACCGGGACAGGGGTCCTACGAGCAGTACTTC. It translates to CASSPSRPGQGSYEQYF. The whole variable domain, remainder taken from reference TRBV18 and TRBJ2-7, is NAGVMQNPRHLVRRRGQEARLRCSPMKGHSHVYWYRQLPEEGLKFMVYLQKENIIDESGMPKERFSAEFPKEGPSILRIQQVVRGDSAAYFCASSPSRPGQGSYEQYFGPGTRLTVT.

This chain joins TRBV5-6 and TRBJ1-6; D possibly corresponds to TRBD1 (6 bases). The germline V gene encodes CDR1 SGHDT and CDR2 YYEEEE. The CDR3 length is 12 residues. V was clipped by 4 bases and J by 11 bases, with 10 bases between them. CDR3 loop: CASSPGVTPLHF. CDR3 sequence (DNA): TGTGCCAGCAGCCCAGGGGTTACACCCCTCCACTTT.

The chain links TRBV6-2 or TRBV6-3 to TRBJ1-5; 8 bases align to TRBD1. Germline CDR1 is MNHEY and CDR2 is SVGEGT. V lost 4 bases to trimming and J lost 4 bases; unmatched junction nucleotides: 12. This CDR3 is 17 amino acids long. This CDR3 reads CASSLSDRAAINQPQHF. CDR3 DNA: TGTGCCAGCAGTTTATCGGACAGGGCCGCAATAAATCAGCCCCAGCATTTT.

The genes are TRBV5-4 and TRBJ1-3; TRBD1 matches at 10 bases. This CDR3 is 16 amino acids long. The V segment lost 3 bases and the J segment 4 bases; nucleotides outside the gene matches: 7. Per the germline V gene, CDR1 is SGHNT and CDR2 is YYREEE (reference sequence). The CDR3 DNA is TGTGCCAGCAGCTCCGGAGGGACAGGGGTCGGAAACACCATATATTTT. Amino acid sequence: CASSSGGTGVGNTIYF.

The genes are TRBV27 and TRBJ2-5; the match to TRBD1 covers 12 bases. CDR3 size: 15 residues. V lost 2 bases, J lost 4 bases, and 2 bases stayed unmatched. Germline V gene data show CDR1 as MNHEY and CDR2 as SMNVEV (reference sequence). Here the CDR3 reads CASSLGTGGIETQYF. Here the CDR3 DNA reads TGTGCCAGCAGTTTAGGGACAGGGGGCATAGAGACCCAGTACTTC.

The genes are TRBV2 and TRBJ1-1; D gene uncertain. This CDR3 is built from 12 residues. Trimming took off 7 bases at V and 4 bases at J, with 10 bases between the two ends. Germline V gene data show CDR1 as SNHLY and CDR2 as FYNNEI. In nucleotides, the CDR3 is TGTGCCAGCACCCGTGTGGGCACTGAAGCTTTCTTT. Residues: CASTRVGTEAFF.

The V and J genes are TRBV14 and TRBJ1-4; maybe TRBD1 (5 bases). The V end lost 4 bases, the J end lost 3 bases, and 15 bases lay between the germline ends. Germline V gene data show CDR1 as SGHDN and CDR2 as FVKESK. The CDR3 totals 16 residues. The CDR3 DNA reads TGTGCCAGCAGCCCCCCGGGAGGGGCTCCTAATGAAAAACTGTTTTTT. Translation: CASSPPGGAPNEKLFF.

This rearrangement joins TRBV19 to TRBJ1-5, with D possibly matching TRBD1 (6 bases). The V end was cut by 3 bases, the J end by 3 bases, with 15 bases between. The CDR3 extends over 16 amino acids. The germline V gene encodes CDR1 LNHDA and CDR2 SQIVND (reference sequence). The CDR3 coding sequence is TGTGCCAGTAGTATGATCGGCAGGGGCCACAATCAGCCCCAGCATTTT. This translates into CASSMIGRGHNQPQHF.